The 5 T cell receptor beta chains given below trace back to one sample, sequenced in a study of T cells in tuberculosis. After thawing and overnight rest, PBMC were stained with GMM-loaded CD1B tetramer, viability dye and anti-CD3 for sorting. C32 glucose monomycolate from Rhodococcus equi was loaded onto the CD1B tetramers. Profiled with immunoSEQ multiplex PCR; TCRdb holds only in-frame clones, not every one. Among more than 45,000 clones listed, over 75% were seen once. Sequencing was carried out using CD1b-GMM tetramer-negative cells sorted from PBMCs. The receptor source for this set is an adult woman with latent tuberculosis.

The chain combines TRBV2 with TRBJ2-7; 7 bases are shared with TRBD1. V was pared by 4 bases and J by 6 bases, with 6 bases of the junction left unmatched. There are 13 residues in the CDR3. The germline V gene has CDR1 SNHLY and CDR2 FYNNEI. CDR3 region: CASSGETGVEQYF. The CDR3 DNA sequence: TGTGCCAGCAGTGGGGAAACAGGGGTCGAGCAGTACTTC.

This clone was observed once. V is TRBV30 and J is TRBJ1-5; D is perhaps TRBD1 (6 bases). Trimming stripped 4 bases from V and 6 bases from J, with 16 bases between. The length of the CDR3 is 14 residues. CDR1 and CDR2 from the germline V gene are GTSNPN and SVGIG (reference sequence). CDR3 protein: CAWTAGGPGQPQHF. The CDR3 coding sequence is TGTGCCTGGACAGCTGGGGGCCCGGGTCAGCCCCAGCATTTT.

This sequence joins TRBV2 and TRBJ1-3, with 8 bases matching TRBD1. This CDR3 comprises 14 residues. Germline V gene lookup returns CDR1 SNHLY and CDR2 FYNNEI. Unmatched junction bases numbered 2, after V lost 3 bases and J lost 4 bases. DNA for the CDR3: TGTGCCAGCAGTGAGGACAGGGCGGGAAACACCATATATTTT. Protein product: CASSEDRAGNTIYF. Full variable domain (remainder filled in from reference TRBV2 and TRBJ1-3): EPEVTQTPSHQVTQMGQEVILRCVPISNHLYFYWYRQILGQKVEFLVSFYNNEISEKSEIFDDQFSVERPDGSNFTLKIRSTKLEDSAMYFCASSEDRAGNTIYFGEGSWLTVV.

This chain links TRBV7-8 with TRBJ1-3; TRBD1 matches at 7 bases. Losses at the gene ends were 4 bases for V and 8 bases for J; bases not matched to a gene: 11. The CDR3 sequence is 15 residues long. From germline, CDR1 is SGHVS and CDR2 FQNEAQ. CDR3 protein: CASSSRRQGIDTIYF. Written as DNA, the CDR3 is TGTGCCAGCAGCTCCAGACGACAGGGAATCGACACCATATATTTT.

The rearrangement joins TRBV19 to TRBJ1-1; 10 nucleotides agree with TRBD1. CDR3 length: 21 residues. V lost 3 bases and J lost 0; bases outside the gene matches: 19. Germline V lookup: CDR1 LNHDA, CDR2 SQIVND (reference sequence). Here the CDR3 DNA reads TGTGCCAGTAGTATGTGGTCCTCGGGGACAGGGGCCTACCCCATGAACACTGAAGCTTTCTTT. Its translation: CASSMWSSGTGAYPMNTEAFF.